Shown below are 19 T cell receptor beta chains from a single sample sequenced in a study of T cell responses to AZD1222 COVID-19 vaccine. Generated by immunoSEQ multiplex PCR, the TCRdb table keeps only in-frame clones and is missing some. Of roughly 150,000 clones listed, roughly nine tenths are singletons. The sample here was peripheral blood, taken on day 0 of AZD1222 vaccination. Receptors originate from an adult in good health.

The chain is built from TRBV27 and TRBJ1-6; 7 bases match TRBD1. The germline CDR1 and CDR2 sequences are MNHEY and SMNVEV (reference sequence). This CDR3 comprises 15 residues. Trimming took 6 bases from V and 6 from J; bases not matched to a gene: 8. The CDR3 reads CASSYEQGRNSPLHF. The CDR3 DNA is TGTGCCAGCAGCTACGAACAGGGGCGTAATTCACCCCTCCACTTT.

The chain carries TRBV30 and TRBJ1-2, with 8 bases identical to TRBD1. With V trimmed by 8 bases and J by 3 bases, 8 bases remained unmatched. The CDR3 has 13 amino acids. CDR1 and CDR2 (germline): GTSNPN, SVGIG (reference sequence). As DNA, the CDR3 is TGTGCCGCATACAGGGGGGCGGACTATGGCTACACCTTC. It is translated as CAAYRGADYGYTF. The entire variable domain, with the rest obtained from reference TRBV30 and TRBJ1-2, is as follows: SQTIHQWPATLVQPVGSPLSLECTVEGTSNPNLYWYRQAAGRGLQLLFYSVGIGQISSEVPQNLSASRPQDRQFILSSKKLLLSDSGFYLCAAYRGADYGYTFGSGTRLTVV.

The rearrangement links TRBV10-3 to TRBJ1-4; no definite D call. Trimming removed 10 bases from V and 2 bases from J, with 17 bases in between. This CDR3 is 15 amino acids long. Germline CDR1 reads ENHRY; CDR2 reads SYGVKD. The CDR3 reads CATHSGEGTNEKLFF. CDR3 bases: TGTGCCACCCATTCAGGTGAAGGCACTAATGAAAAACTGTTTTTT.

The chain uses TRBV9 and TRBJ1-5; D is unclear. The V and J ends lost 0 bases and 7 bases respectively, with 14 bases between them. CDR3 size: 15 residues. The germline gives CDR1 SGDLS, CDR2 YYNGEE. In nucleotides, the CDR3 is TGTGCCAGCAGCGTAGACGGATTTGTGGGGCAGCCCCAGCATTTT. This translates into CASSVDGFVGQPQHF.

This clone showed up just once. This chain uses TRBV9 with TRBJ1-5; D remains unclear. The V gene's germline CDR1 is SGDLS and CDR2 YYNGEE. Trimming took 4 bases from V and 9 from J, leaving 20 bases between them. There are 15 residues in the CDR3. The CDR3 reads CASSLILTGVRPQHF. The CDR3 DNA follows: TGTGCCAGCAGCCTCATACTAACCGGGGTGCGGCCCCAGCATTTT. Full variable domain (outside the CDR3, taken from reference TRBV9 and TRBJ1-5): DSGVTQTPKHLITATGQRVTLRCSPRSGDLSVYWYQQSLDQGLQFLIQYYNGEERAKGNILERFSAQQFPDLHSELNLSSLELGDSALYFCASSLILTGVRPQHFGDGTRLSIL.

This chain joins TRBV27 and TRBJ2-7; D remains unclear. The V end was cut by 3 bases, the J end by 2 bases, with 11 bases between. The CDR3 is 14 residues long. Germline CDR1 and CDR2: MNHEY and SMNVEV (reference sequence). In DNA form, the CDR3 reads TGTGCCAGCAGTTTTCGTAATCTGCCCTACGAGCAGTACTTC. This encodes CASSFRNLPYEQYF.

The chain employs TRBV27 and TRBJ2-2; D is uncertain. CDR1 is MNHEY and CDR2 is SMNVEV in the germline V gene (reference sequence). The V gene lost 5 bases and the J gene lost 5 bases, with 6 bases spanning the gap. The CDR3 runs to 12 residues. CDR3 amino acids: CASSLRTGELFF. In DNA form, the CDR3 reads TGTGCCAGCAGTCTGCGGACCGGGGAGCTGTTTTTT.

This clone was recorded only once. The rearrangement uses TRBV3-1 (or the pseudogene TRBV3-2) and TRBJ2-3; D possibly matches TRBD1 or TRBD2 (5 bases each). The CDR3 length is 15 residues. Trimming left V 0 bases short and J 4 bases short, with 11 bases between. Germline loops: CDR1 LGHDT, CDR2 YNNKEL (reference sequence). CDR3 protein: CASSQDGTDADTQYF. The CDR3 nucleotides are TGTGCCAGCAGCCAAGATGGGACCGACGCAGATACGCAGTATTTT.

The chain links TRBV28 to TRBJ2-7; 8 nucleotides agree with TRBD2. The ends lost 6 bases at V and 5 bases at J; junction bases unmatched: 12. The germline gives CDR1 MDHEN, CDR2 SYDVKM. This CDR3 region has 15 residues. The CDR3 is CASSLLGREEDEQYF. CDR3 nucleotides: TGTGCCAGCAGCCTACTTGGGCGGGAGGAAGACGAGCAGTACTTC.

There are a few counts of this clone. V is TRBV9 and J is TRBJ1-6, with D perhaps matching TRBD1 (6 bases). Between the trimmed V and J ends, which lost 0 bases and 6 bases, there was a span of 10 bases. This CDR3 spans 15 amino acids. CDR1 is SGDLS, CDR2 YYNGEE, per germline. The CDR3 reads CASSVATGFNSPLHF. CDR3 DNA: TGTGCCAGCAGCGTAGCTACAGGGTTTAATTCACCCCTCCACTTT. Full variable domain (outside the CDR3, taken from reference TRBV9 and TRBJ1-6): DSGVTQTPKHLITATGQRVTLRCSPRSGDLSVYWYQQSLDQGLQFLIQYYNGEERAKGNILERFSAQQFPDLHSELNLSSLELGDSALYFCASSVATGFNSPLHFGNGTRLTVT.

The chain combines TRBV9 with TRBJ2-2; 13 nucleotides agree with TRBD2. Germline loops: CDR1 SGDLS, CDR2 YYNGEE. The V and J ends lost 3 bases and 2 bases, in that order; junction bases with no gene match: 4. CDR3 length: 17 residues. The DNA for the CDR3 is TGTGCCAGCAGCGGACGACTAGCGGGGGGAAACACCGGGGAGCTGTTTTTT. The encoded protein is CASSGRLAGGNTGELFF. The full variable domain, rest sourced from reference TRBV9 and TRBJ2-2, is DSGVTQTPKHLITATGQRVTLRCSPRSGDLSVYWYQQSLDQGLQFLIQYYNGEERAKGNILERFSAQQFPDLHSELNLSSLELGDSALYFCASSGRLAGGNTGELFFGEGSRLTVL.

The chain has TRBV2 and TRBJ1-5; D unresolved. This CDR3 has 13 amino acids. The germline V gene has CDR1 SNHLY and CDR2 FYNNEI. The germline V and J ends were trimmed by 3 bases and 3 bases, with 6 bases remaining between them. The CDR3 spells CASSEFPNQPQHF. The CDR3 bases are TGTGCCAGCAGTGAGTTCCCCAATCAGCCCCAGCATTTT.

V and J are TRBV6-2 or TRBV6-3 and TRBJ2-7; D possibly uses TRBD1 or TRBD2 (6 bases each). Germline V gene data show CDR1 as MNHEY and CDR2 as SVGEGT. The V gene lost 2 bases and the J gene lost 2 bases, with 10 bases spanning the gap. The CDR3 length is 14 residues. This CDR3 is CASSYGGGPYEQYF. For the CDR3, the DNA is TGTGCCAGCAGTTACGGAGGGGGACCCTACGAGCAGTACTTC.

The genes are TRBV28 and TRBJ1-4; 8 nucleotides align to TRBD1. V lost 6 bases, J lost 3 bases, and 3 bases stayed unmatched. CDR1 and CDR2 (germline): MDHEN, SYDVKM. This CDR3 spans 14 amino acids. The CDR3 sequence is CASRLDRANEKLFF. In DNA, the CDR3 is TGTGCCAGCAGACTGGACAGGGCTAATGAAAAACTGTTTTTT.

CDR3 sequence (DNA): TGCGCCAGCAGCAAGACCGGACAGGGGGCCAAGTCCTACGAGCAGTACTTC. Protein product: CASSKTGQGAKSYEQYF. This rearrangement joins TRBV5-1 to TRBJ2-7, with 11 bases matching TRBD1. After removal of 4 bases from V and 1 base from J, the junction contained 10 bases not matched to a gene. Germline V lookup: CDR1 SGHRS, CDR2 YFSETQ. There are 17 residues in the CDR3.

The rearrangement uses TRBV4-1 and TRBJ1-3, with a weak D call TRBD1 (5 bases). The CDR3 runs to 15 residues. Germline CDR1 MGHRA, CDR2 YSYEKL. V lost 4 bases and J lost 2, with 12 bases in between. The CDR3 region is CASSPEPTAGNTIYF. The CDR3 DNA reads TGCGCCAGCAGCCCGGAGCCGACAGCTGGAAACACCATATATTTT.

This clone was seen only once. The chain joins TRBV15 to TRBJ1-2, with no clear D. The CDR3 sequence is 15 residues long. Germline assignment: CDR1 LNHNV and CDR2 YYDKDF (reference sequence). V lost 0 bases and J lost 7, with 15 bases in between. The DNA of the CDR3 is TGTGCCACCAGCAGAGAATCCGGGAACTCCCTTGGCTACACCTTC. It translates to CATSRESGNSLGYTF.

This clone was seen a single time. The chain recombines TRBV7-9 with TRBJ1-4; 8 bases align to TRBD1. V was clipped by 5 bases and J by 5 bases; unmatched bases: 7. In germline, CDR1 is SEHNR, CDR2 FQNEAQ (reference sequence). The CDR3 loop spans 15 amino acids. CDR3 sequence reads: CASSQMQGANEKLFF. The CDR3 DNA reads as TGTGCCAGCAGCCAGATGCAGGGGGCAAATGAAAAACTGTTTTTT.

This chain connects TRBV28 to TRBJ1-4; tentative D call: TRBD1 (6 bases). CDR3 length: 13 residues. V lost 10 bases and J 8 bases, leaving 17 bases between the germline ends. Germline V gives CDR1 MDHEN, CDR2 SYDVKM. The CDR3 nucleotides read TGTGCCACGCACCAAACAGGGAACGAAAAACTGTTTTTT. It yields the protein CATHQTGNEKLFF.